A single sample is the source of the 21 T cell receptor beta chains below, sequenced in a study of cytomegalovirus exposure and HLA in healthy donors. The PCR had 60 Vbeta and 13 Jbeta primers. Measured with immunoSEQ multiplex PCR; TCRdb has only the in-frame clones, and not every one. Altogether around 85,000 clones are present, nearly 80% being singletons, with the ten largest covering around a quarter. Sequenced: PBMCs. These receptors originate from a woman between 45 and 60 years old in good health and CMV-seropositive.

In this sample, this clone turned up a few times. CDR3 region: CASREDRALNTEAFF. CDR3 nucleotides: TGTGCCAGTAGGGAGGACAGGGCCCTAAACACTGAAGCTTTCTTT. The V gene is TRBV19, the J gene TRBJ1-1; TRBD1 aligns across 8 bases. The CDR3 length is 15 residues. The germline CDR1 and CDR2 sequences are LNHDA and SQIVND (reference sequence). The ends lost 6 bases at V and 2 bases at J; junction bases unmatched: 8. The full variable domain, rest sourced from reference TRBV19 and TRBJ1-1, is DGGITQSPKYLFRKEGQNVTLSCEQNLNHDAMYWYRQDPGQGLRLIYYSQIVNDFQKGDIAEGYSVSREKKESFPLTVTSAQKNPTAFYLCASREDRALNTEAFFGQGTRLTVV.

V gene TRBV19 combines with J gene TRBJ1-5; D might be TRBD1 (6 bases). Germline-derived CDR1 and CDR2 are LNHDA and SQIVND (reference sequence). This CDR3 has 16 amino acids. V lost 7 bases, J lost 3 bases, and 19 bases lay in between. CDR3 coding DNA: TGTGCCAGTACCGAAAATGGGGGGGCCTCCAATCAGCCCCAGCATTTT. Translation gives CASTENGGASNQPQHF.

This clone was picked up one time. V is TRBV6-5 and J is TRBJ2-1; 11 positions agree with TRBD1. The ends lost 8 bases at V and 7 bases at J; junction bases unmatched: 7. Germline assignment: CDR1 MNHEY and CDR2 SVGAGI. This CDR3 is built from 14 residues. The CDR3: CASAGQGGNNEQFF. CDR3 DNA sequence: TGTGCCAGCGCGGGACAGGGGGGTAATAATGAGCAGTTCTTC.

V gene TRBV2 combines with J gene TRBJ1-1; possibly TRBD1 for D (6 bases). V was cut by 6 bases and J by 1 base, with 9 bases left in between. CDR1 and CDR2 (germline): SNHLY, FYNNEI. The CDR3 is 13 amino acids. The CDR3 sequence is CASRTGQNTEAFF. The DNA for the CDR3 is TGTGCCAGCAGGACGGGACAGAACACTGAAGCTTTCTTT.

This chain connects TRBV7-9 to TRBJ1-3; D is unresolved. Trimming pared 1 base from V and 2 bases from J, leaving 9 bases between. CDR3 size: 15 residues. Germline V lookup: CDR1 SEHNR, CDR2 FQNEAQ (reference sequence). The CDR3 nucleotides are TGTGCCAGCAGCTTAGGGGCGACTACTGGAAACACCATATATTTT. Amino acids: CASSLGATTGNTIYF.

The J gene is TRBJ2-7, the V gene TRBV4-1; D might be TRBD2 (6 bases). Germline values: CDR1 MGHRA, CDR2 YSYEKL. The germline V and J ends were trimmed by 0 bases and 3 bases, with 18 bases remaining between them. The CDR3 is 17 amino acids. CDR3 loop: CASSQEGDGGANYEQYF. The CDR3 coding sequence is TGCGCCAGCAGCCAAGAGGGCGACGGGGGAGCGAACTACGAGCAGTACTTC.

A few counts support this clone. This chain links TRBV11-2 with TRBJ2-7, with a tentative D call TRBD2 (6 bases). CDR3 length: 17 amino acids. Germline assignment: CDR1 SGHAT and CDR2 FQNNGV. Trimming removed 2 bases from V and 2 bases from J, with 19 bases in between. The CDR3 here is CASSLIGGARKTYEQYV. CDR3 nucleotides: TGTGCCAGCAGCTTAATAGGCGGGGCGCGGAAAACCTACGAGCAGTACGTC.

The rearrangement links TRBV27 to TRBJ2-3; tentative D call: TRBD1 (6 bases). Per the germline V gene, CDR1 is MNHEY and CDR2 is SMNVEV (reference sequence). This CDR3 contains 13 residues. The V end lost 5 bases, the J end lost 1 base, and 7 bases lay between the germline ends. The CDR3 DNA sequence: TGTGCCAGCAGTAGACAGGGCACAGATACGCAGTATTTT. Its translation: CASSRQGTDTQYF.

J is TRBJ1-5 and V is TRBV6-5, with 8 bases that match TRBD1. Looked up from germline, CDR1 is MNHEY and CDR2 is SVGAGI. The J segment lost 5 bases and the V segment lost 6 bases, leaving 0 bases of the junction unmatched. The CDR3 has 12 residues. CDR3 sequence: CASRTGDQPQHF. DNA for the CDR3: TGTGCCAGCAGGACAGGGGATCAGCCCCAGCATTTT.

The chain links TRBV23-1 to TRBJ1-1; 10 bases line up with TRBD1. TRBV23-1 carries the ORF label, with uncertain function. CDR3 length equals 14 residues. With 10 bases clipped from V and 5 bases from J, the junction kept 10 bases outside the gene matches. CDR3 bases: TGCGCCACCTGGACAGGGGGATCGGATACTGAAGCTTTCTTT. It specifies CATWTGGSDTEAFF.

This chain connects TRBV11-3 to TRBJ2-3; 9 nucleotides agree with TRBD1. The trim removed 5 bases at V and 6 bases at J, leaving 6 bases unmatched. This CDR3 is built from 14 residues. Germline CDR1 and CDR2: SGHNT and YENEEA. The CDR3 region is CASSAGQGMDTQYF. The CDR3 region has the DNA TGTGCCAGCAGCGCGGGACAGGGCATGGATACGCAGTATTTT.

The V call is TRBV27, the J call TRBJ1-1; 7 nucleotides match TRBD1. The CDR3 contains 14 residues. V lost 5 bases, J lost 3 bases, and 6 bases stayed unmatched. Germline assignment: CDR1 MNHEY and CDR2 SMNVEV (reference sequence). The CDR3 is CASSRTGLDTEAFF. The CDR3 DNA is TGTGCCAGCAGTAGGACAGGACTGGACACTGAAGCTTTCTTT.

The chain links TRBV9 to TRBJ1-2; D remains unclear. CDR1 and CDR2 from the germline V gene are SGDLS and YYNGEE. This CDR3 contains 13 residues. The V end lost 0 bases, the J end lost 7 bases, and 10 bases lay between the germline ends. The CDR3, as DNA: TGTGCCAGCAGCGTAGTGTCGGGAACTGGCTACACCTTC. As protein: CASSVVSGTGYTF.

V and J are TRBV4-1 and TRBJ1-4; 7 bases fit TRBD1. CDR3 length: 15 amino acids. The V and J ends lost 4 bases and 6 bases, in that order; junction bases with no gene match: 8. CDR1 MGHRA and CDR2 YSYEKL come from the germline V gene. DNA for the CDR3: TGCGCCAGCAGCCTTCTAGGGGGCGCGGATGAAAAACTGTTTTTT. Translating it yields CASSLLGGADEKLFF.

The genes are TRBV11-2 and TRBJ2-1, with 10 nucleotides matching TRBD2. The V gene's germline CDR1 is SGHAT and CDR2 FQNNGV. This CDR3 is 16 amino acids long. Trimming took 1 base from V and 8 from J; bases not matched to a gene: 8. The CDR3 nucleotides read TGTGCCAGCAGCTTAGGGACAGCGGGGGGGAGCTATGAGCAGTTCTTC. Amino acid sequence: CASSLGTAGGSYEQFF.

For the CDR3, the DNA is TGTGCCAGCAGCTTAGTAATCGGGGAAAGCAATCAGCCCCAGCATTTT. The encoded protein is CASSLVIGESNQPQHF. This chain uses TRBV7-9 with TRBJ1-5; D is unclear. V was cut by 1 base and J by 1 base, with 11 bases left in between. Germline CDR1 is SEHNR and CDR2 is FQNEAQ (reference sequence). The CDR3 is 16 amino acids.

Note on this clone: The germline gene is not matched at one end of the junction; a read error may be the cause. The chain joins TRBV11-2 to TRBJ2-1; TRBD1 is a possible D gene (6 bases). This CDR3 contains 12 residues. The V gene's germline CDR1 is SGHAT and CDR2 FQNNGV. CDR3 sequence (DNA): TGTGTCAGCAGCTTATCAGCCAGGGGGCAGTTCTTC. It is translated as CVSSLSARGQFF.

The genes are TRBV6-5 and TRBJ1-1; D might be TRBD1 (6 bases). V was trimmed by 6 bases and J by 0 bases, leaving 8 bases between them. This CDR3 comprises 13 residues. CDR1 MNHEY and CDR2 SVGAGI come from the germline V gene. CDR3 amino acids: CASRRQVNTEAFF. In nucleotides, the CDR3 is TGTGCCAGCAGACGACAGGTGAACACTGAAGCTTTCTTT.

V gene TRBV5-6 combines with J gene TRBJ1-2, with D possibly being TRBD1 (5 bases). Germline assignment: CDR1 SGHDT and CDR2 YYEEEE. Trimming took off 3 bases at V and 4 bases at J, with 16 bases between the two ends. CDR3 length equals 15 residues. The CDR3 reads CASSSLGGRGYGYTF. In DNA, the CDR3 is TGTGCCAGCAGCTCACTGGGGGGAAGGGGCTATGGCTACACCTTC.

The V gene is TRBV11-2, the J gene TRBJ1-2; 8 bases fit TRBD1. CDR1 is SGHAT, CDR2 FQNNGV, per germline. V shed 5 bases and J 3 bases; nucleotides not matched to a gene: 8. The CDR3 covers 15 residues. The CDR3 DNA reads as TGTGCCAGCAGCACACTAAAGGACAGGGACTATGGCTACACCTTC. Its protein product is CASSTLKDRDYGYTF.

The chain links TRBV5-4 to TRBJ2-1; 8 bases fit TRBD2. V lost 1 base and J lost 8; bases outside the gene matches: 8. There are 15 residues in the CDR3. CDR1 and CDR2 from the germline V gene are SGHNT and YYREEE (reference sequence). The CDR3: CASSLSSGSGYEQFF. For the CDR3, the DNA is TGTGCCAGCAGCTTGTCGAGCGGGAGTGGCTATGAGCAGTTCTTC.